The rows below give T cell receptor beta chains drawn from one sample of a study of blood T cell repertoires in COVID-19. The protocol was immunoSEQ multiplex PCR, while the TCRdb copy is restricted to in-frame clones and leaves out a portion. The sample gives about 73,000 clones, about 80% of which show up once; approximately 27% is in the top ten. Sequenced material: peripheral blood. These receptors were collected from a human donor in a cohort sampled during active COVID-19. The conserved cysteine and the conserved F or W are not part of the CDR3 here.

cdr3_length	j_call	v_call	cdr3_aa
11	TRBJ2-3	TRBV11-3	ASSQRGPDTQY
12	TRBJ2-7	TRBV6-5	ASSSRDKTYEQY
11	TRBJ1-1	TRBV3-1/TRBV3-2	ASKEQKDTEAF
13	TRBJ1-4	TRBV11-2	APAPIRGTSEKLF
11	TRBJ1-2	TRBV29-1	SVKAGGDYGYT
14	TRBJ1-4	TRBV7-9	ASSLGSGERSEKLF
11	TRBJ1-1	TRBV6-1	ASSDSLNTEAF
14	TRBJ1-2	TRBV3-1/TRBV3-2	ASSHREVDRNYGYT
15	TRBJ2-2	TRBV11-2	ASSLGGTRGIHGELF
14	TRBJ1-5	TRBV4-1	ASSQGIGVSNQPQH
13	TRBJ2-5	TRBV23-1	ASSQWGGGDETQY
11	TRBJ2-2	TRBV12-3/TRBV12-4	ASSGPVAGELF
13	TRBJ1-6	TRBV27	ASRVQGAYNSPLH
12	TRBJ2-5	TRBV5-3	ARSHRGRLKTQY
12	TRBJ2-5	TRBV5-1	ASGALGLQETQY
12	TRBJ2-2	TRBV6-5	ATTPRGGPGELF
13	TRBJ2-7	TRBV5-1	ASSIGTSGSYEQY
11	TRBJ2-4	TRBV29-1	SVEEGRANIQY
12	TRBJ2-2	TRBV5-1	ASSLVSNTGELF
13	TRBJ2-1	TRBV4-2	ASSQSSGAYNEQF
12	TRBJ2-5	TRBV7-8	ASSLGTSRETQY
11	TRBJ1-2	TRBV9	ASSPWSRNGYT
14	TRBJ2-1	TRBV5-8	ASSSGTGEGTNEQF
15	TRBJ1-2	TRBV2	ASSEASGFEVGYGYT
11	TRBJ1-2	TRBV6-2/TRBV6-3	ASSREANYGYT
12	TRBJ1-4	TRBV13	ASSTSGANEKLF
14	TRBJ2-6	TRBV4-2	ASSQEGGSGANVLT
12	TRBJ1-2	TRBV5-6	ASSVGTVYYGYT